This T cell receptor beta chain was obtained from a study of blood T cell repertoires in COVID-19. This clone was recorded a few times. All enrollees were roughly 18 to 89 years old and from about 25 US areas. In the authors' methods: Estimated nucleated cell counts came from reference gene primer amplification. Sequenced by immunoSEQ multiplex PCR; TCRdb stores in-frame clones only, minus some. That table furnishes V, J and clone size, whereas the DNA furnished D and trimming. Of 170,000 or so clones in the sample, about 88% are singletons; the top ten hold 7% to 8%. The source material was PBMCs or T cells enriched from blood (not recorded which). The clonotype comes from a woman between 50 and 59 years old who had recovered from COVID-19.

The CDR3 DNA is TGTGCCAGCAATGGTCACAGCCCGAACACTGAAGCTTTCTTT. Translating gives CASNGHSPNTEAFF. The chain employs TRBV6-5 and TRBJ1-1; D gene unclear. This CDR3 is 14 amino acids long. Germline CDR1 and CDR2: MNHEY and SVGAGI. Trimming took 7 bases from V and 1 from J, leaving 13 bases between them.